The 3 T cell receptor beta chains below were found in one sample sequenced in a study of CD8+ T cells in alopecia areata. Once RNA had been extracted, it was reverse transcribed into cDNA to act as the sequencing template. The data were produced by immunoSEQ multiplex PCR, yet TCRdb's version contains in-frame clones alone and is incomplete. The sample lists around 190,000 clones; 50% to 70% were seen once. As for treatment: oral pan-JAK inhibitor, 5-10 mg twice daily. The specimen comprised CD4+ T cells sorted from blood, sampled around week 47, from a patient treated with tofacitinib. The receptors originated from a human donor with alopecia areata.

The CDR3 region has the DNA TGCAGCGTTGATCTTGGGGGGCGGCCAGATACGCAGTATTTT. Translation: CSVDLGGRPDTQYF. The chain joins TRBV29-1 to TRBJ2-3; D could derive from TRBD1 or TRBD2 (6 bases each). The CDR3 is 14 residues long. V shed 3 bases and J shed 4 bases, with 14 bases lying between them. CDR1 and CDR2 (germline): SQVTM, ANQGSEA.

CDR3 amino acids: CSALRTERETQYF. CDR3 bases: TGCAGCGCCCTGAGGACAGAACGGGAGACCCAGTACTTC. The chain recombines TRBV29-1 with TRBJ2-5, with D tentatively TRBD1 (6 bases). V was shortened by 7 bases and J by 5 bases, with 17 bases between the two germline ends. Per germline, CDR1 SQVTM and CDR2 ANQGSEA. There are 13 residues in the CDR3. The full variable domain, in which reference TRBV29-1 and TRBJ2-5 provide the parts outside the CDR3, is SAVISQKPSRDICQRGTSLTIQCQVDSQVTMMFWYRQQPGQSLTLIATANQGSEATYESGFVIDKFPISRPNLTFSTLTVSNMSPEDSSIYLCSALRTERETQYFGPGTRLLVL.

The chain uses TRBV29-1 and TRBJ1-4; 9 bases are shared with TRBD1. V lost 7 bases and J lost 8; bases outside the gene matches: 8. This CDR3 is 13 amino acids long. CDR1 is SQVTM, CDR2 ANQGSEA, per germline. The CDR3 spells CSAAGTGSEKLFF. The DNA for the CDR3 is TGCAGCGCTGCCGGGACAGGGAGCGAAAAACTGTTTTTT.